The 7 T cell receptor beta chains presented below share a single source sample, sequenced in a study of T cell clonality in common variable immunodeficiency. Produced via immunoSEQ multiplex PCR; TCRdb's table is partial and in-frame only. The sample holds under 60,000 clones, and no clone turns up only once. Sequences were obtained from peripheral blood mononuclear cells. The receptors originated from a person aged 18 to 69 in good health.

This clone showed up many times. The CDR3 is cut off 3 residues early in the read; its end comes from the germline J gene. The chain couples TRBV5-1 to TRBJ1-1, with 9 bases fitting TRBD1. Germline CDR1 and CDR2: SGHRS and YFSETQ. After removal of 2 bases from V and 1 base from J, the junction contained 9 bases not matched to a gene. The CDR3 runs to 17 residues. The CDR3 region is CASSFWGQGRRNTEAFF. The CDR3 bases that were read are TGCGCCAGCAGCTTTTGGGGACAGGGTAGGCGGAACACTGAA.

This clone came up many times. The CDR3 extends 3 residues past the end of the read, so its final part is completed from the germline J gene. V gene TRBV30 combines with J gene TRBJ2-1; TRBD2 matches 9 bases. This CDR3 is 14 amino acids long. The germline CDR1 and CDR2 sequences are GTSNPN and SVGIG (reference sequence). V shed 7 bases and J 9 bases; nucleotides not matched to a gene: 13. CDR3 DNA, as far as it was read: TGTGCCTACGCCGGGACTAGCCTGAGCGGTGAG. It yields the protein CAYAGTSLSGE. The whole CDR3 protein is CAYAGTSLSGEQFF.

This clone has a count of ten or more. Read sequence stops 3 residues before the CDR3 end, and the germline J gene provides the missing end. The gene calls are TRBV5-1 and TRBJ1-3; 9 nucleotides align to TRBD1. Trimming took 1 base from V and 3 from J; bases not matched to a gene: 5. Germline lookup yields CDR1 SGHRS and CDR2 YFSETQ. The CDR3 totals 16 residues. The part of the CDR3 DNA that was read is TGCGCCAGCAGCTTGCCCACAGGGGGCAATGGAAACACC. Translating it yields CASSLPTGGNGNT. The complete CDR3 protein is CASSLPTGGNGNTIYF.

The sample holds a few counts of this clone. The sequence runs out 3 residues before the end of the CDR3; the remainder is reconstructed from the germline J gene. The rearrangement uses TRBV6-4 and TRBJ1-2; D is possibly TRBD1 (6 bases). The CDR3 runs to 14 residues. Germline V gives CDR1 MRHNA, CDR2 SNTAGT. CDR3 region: CASSWTVRSYDYTF. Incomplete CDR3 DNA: TGTGCCAGCAGTTGGACAGTTCGCTCCTACGAC.

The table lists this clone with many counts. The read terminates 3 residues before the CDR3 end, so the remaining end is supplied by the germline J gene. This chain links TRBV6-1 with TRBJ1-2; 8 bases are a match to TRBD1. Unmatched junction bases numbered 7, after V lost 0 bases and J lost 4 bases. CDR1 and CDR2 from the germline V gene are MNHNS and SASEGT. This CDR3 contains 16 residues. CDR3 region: CASSEAWTGMAYGYTF. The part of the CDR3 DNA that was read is TGTGCCAGCAGTGAAGCCTGGACAGGGATGGCCTATGGC.

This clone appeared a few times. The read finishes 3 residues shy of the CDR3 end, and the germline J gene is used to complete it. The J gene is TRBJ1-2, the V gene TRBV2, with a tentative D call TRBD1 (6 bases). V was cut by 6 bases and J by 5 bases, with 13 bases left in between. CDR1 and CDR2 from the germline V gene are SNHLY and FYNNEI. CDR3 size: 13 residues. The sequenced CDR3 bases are TGTGCCAGCAGCGGTGGACAGATGTATGGC. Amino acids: CASSGGQMYG. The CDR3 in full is CASSGGQMYGYTF.

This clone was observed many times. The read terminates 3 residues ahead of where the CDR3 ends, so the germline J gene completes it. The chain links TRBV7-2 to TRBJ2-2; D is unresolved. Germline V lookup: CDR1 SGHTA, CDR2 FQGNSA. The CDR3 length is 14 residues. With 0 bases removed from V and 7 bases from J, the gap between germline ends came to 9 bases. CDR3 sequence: CASSLATANGELFF. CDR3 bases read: TGTGCCAGCAGCTTAGCCACAGCAAACGGGGAG.